This TCR beta chain was documented in a study of blood T cell repertoires in COVID-19 (dated by TCRdb to 2019 to 2021). Some background on the complete study: The collaborator samples originated in the United States, Italy and Spain and spanned the acute and convalescent phases of COVID-19. The samples were drawn from two sources: the first 160 participants of the ongoing ImmuneRACE study, and 950 to 1,500 subjects contributed by 6 global collaborators. The prospective study material was composed of cDNA or gDNA derived from T cells, B-cell-depleted T cells, or PBMCs. Nearly every sample came with metadata listing a de-identified subject ID, COVID-19 status, age in years and sex. Where available, HLA class I and class II types were taken from metadata supplied by the sample provider and were not determined by assay-based typing. The dataset comprised deeply sampled blood TCRbeta repertoires from subjects exposed to, actively infected with, or recovered from COVID-19. The repertoires were released in a freely available public database meant as a resource for research on the immune response to SARS-CoV-2. Broad study findings and their caveats: Clinical and demographic metadata were provided uncurated, with the amount varying by source and participant.

TCRbeta CDR3 regions were amplified from genomic DNA using the immunoSEQ Assay, a bias-controlled multiplex PCR. The paper's processing steps were these. The number of nucleated cells in each sample was estimated from the amplification of reference gene primers within the assay. Sequence reads were collapsed and filtered to measure the absolute abundance of every unique TCRbeta CDR3 rearrangement. Productive Simpson clonality was computed per sample as the square root of Simpson's diversity index over productive rearrangements. Sourced from immuneACCESS, this table was stored by TCRdb with only in-frame sequences that have V and J called. A share of the clones is absent; for the studies checked, an unresolved V gene accounts for under half, and the remainder has no known explanation. Clonal size and the V and J genes are those of that table, whereas D and trimming came from the DNA. This sample gives over 150,000 clones in total; 80% to 90% of them show up just once. Of the sample, approximately 13% is held by the ten largest clones.

As encoded in the germline V gene (reference sequence), CDR1 is LNHDA while CDR2 is SQIVND. The CDR3 has 11 amino acids, counting the end cysteine and phenylalanine. Only CDR3 DNA is held: 33 bases, read in frame from base 1. V ends up 6 bases short and J 12 bases short, with an unmatched junction base count of 7. The collaborating institutions used their own protocols to collect whole blood in K2EDTA tubes. Collaborator samples were shipped for TCRbeta analysis as frozen whole blood, isolated PBMCs, or DNA extracted from either sample type. To note about this clone: Which antigen it targets is not known. Per-base qualities were not stored, and no clone one base away is much larger.

The chain uses TRBV19 and TRBJ1-1, and 7 junction bases match TRBD1. The source material was peripheral blood. The clonotype was recovered from a human donor in a cohort sampled during active COVID-19. The DNA sequence reads TGTGCCAGTAGGCTGACAGGGTTAACTTTCTTT. It translates as CASRLTGLTFF.